In its sample, the clone carrying this T cell receptor (beta chain) was seen once. Germline trimming cut 2 bases from V and 7 bases from J; bases unmatched to any gene: 6. The CDR3 length is 15 residues. Germline V lookup: CDR1 SGHAT, CDR2 FQNNGV. The data stem from a study of blood T cell repertoires in COVID-19. Some clones are missing from TCRdb's copy, which holds only in-frame ones; the method was immunoSEQ multiplex PCR. In the table there are 40,000 to 50,000 clones, about four fifths of which are singletons. Sequencing was done on a sample of peripheral blood. This sequence originates from an elderly woman with acute or convalescent COVID-19. This chain links TRBV11-2 with TRBJ2-1; TRBD1 agrees at 9 bases. The DNA for the CDR3 is TGTGCCAGCAGCTTATCACAGGGGGCGGTGAATGAGCAGTTCTTC. It translates to CASSLSQGAVNEQFF.